Sequencing of this T cell receptor (beta chain) was carried out in a study of blood T cells in healthy people across ages. Whole-study findings and limits: Leaving the PBMCs unsorted stopped any conclusive comparison of naive versus antigen-experienced cells.

Extraction of total RNA produced a minimum of 5 micrograms from each sample. This CDR3 contains 13 residues. J was trimmed by 4 bases and V by 6 bases; bases with no gene match: 3. Germline V gene lookup returns CDR1 MNHEY and CDR2 SVGAGI. Alongside a J-beta primer mix, a sample-barcoded 5' primer served in a second PCR lasting 7 to 11 cycles. TCRdb independently ran MiXCR on the 5' RACE reads; one entry per CDR3 protein. Of some 800,000 distinct CDR3 sequences in the sample, approximately 48% were seen once. In its sample, this clonotype was seen a few times. Its cognate antigen is unknown. The receptor was derived from a man between 60 and 75 years old in good health. The V and J genes are TRBV6-5 and TRBJ2-7; 10 positions agree with TRBD1. The sample was blood. As DNA, the CDR3 is TGTGCCAGCAGGACAGGGGGCAGGTACGAGCAGTACTTC. Translating it yields CASRTGGRYEQYF.